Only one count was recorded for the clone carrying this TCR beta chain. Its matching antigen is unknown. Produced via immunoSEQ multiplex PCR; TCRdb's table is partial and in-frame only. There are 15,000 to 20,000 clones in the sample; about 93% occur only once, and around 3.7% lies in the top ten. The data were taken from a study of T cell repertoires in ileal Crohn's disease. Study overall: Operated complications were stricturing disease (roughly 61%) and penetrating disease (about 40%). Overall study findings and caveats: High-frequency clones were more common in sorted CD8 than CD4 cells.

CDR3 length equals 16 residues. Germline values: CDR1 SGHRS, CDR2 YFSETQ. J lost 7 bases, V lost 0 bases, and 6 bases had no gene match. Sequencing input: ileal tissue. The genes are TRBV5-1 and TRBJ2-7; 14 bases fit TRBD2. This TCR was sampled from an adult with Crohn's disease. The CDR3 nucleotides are TGCGCCAGCAGCTTGGGACTAGCGGGGGGGCCGGGAGAGCAGTACTTC. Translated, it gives CASSLGLAGGPGEQYF.